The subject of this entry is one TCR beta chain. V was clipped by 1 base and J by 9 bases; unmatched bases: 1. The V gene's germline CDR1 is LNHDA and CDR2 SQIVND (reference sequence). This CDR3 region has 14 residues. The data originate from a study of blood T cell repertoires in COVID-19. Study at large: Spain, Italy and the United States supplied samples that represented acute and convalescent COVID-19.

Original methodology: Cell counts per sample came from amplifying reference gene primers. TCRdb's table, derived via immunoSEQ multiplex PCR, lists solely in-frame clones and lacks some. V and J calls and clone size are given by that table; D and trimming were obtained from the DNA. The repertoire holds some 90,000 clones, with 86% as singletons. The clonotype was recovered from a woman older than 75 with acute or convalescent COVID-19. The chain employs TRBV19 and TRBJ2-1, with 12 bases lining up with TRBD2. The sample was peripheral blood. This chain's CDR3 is CASSIVGLAGEQFF. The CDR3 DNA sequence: TGTGCCAGTAGTATAGTGGGACTAGCGGGTGAGCAGTTCTTC.